These 30 T cell receptor beta chains originate from one sample sequenced in a study of OX40 agonist ivuxolimab in advanced cancers. Profiling relied on immunoSEQ multiplex PCR, and the TCRdb table lists in-frame clones only, not all of them. The sample gives roughly 38,000 clones, around four fifths of which show up once; approximately 2.6% is in the top ten. The sample here was CD4+ or CD8+ T cells sorted from blood, taken in a trial of the OX40 agonist ivuxolimab. The receptor source for this set is an adult with an advanced solid tumor such as melanoma, head and neck, liver or kidney cancer.

This clone was observed a handful of times. The rearrangement links TRBV11-3 to TRBJ2-1; D may be TRBD2 (6 bases). V gave up 1 base and J gave up 12 bases, with 19 bases separating them. The CDR3 loop spans 15 amino acids. Germline V lookup: CDR1 SGHNT, CDR2 YENEEA. CDR3 nucleotides: TGTGCCAGCAGCTTAGCCACGGGGAGGAGTCAGGGGCAGTTCTTC. This encodes CASSLATGRSQGQFF.

In this sample, this clone turned up once. V and J are TRBV19 and TRBJ2-2, with D unresolved. The CDR3 contains 16 residues. V was cut by 3 bases and J by 0 bases, with 11 bases left in between. From germline, CDR1 is LNHDA and CDR2 SQIVND (reference sequence). CDR3 coding DNA: TGTGCCAGTAGTATGATCGAGGCCCCGAACACCGGGGAGCTGTTTTTT. This translates into CASSMIEAPNTGELFF.

The CDR3 sequence: CASARVRPDTQYF. In DNA form, the CDR3 reads TGTGCCAGCGCCCGAGTGAGGCCAGATACGCAGTATTTT. This chain joins TRBV7-2 and TRBJ2-3; D remains unclear. Trimming shortened V by 8 bases and J by 4 bases, and 13 bases separated the two germline ends. The germline CDR1 and CDR2 sequences are SGHTA and FQGNSA. CDR3 size: 13 residues. Full variable domain (remainder filled in from reference TRBV7-2 and TRBJ2-3): GAGVSQSPSNKVTEKGKDVELRCDPISGHTALYWYRQSLGQGLEFLIYFQGNSAPDKSGLPSDRFSAERTGGSVSTLTIQRTQQEDSAVYLCASARVRPDTQYFGPGTRLTVL.

The V and J genes are TRBV19 and TRBJ2-3; tentative D call: TRBD2 (6 bases). The germline V gene has CDR1 LNHDA and CDR2 SQIVND (reference sequence). The CDR3 is 18 amino acids. V was clipped by 3 bases and J by 2 bases, with 21 bases between them. CDR3 sequence (DNA): TGTGCCAGTAGTATGGCCCTTCAAATCGCGCGGGACACAGATACGCAGTATTTT. The encoded protein is CASSMALQIARDTDTQYF.

This clone appeared a single time. DNA of the CDR3: TGTGCCAGCAGCTTATACGAGTCCCGGGGCAATCAGCCCCAGCATTTT. Encoded protein: CASSLYESRGNQPQHF. The gene calls are TRBV7-8 and TRBJ1-5; D remains ambiguous. V gave up 2 bases and J gave up 2 bases, with 13 bases separating them. The CDR3 has 16 amino acids. Germline-derived CDR1 and CDR2 are SGHVS and FQNEAQ.

The CDR3 spells CASSGQGHTEAFF. DNA for the CDR3: TGTGCCAGCAGCGGACAGGGACACACTGAAGCTTTCTTT. The chain couples TRBV7-2 to TRBJ1-1, with TRBD1 identical over 8 bases. The CDR3 loop spans 13 amino acids. Looked up from germline, CDR1 is SGHTA and CDR2 is FQGNSA. V lost 5 bases, J lost 3 bases, and 2 bases stayed unmatched.

This chain uses TRBV9 with TRBJ2-1; D gene unclear. V gave up 4 bases and J gave up 5 bases, with 10 bases separating them. CDR1 is SGDLS and CDR2 is YYNGEE in the germline V gene. The CDR3 is 13 amino acids. CDR3 protein: CASSLEWDNEQFF. The CDR3 nucleotides read TGTGCCAGCAGCTTAGAGTGGGACAATGAGCAGTTCTTC. The full variable domain, its missing parts supplied by reference TRBV9 and TRBJ2-1, is DSGVTQTPKHLITATGQRVTLRCSPRSGDLSVYWYQQSLDQGLQFLIQYYNGEERAKGNILERFSAQQFPDLHSELNLSSLELGDSALYFCASSLEWDNEQFFGPGTRLTVL.

The J gene is TRBJ1-2, the V gene TRBV7-9, with TRBD1 matching 9 bases. Germline V gene sequence: CDR1 SEHNR, CDR2 FQNEAQ (reference sequence). The V gene end was trimmed by 6 bases and the J gene end by 7 bases; junction bases not matched to a gene: 9. This CDR3 comprises 14 residues. Here the CDR3 reads CASRTGTGSVGYTF. The CDR3 nucleotides are TGTGCCAGCAGGACCGGGACAGGGTCTGTTGGCTACACCTTC.

This clone was counted once. This rearrangement joins TRBV28 to TRBJ2-3; 15 bases line up with TRBD2. The ends lost 0 bases at V and 6 bases at J; junction bases unmatched: 7. This CDR3 region has 18 residues. Germline V gene lookup returns CDR1 MDHEN and CDR2 SYDVKM. Here the CDR3 DNA reads TGTGCCAGCAGTTTATGGTATGGACTAGCGGGAGGGGAGGATACGCAGTATTTT. This sequence encodes CASSLWYGLAGGEDTQYF.

The V gene is TRBV6-5, the J gene TRBJ2-5; D is possibly TRBD1 or TRBD2 (5 bases each). Trimming left V 0 bases short and J 4 bases short, with 12 bases between. This CDR3 region has 15 residues. The germline CDR1 and CDR2 sequences are MNHEY and SVGAGI. In nucleotides, the CDR3 is TGTGCCAGCAGTTACTCCGGGACGGGACGAGAGACCCAGTACTTC. Its protein product is CASSYSGTGRETQYF.

The V and J genes are TRBV28 and TRBJ1-3; D ambiguous. V lost 4 bases and J lost 4, with 11 bases in between. Germline CDR1 MDHEN, CDR2 SYDVKM. CDR3 length equals 14 residues. The CDR3 loop is CASSSLVGGNTIYF. As DNA, the CDR3 is TGTGCCAGCAGTTCTCTGGTCGGAGGAAACACCATATATTTT.

The chain combines TRBV7-2 with TRBJ2-6, with D possibly being TRBD2 (7 bases). The V and J ends lost 5 bases and 2 bases respectively, with 10 bases between them. The V gene's germline CDR1 is SGHTA and CDR2 FQGNSA. The CDR3 loop spans 15 amino acids. The CDR3 DNA reads as TGTGCCAGCAGCCCCGGGGGGCCTGGGGCCAACGTCCTGACTTTC. Protein sequence: CASSPGGPGANVLTF.

This clone was seen once. The rearrangement joins TRBV9 to TRBJ2-5; D perhaps matches TRBD1 (6 bases). Germline V CDR1 and CDR2: SGDLS, YYNGEE. V gave up 2 bases and J gave up 1 base, with 12 bases separating them. This CDR3 is 15 amino acids long. CDR3 residues: CASSVLTGFQETQYF. The CDR3 nucleotides read TGTGCCAGCAGCGTCCTGACAGGTTTCCAAGAGACCCAGTACTTC.

J is TRBJ1-5 and V is TRBV27; possibly TRBD1 for D (6 bases). The CDR3 has 13 residues. Trimming removed 5 bases from V and 5 bases from J, with 10 bases in between. From germline, CDR1 is MNHEY and CDR2 SMNVEV (reference sequence). The CDR3 sequence: CASSGQGYQPQHF. CDR3 coding DNA: TGTGCCAGCAGTGGGCAGGGGTATCAGCCCCAGCATTTT.

The rearrangement uses TRBV6-1 and TRBJ1-2; 7 bases agree with TRBD1. V gave up 2 bases and J gave up 6 bases; unmatched junction bases: 9. The CDR3 has 15 residues. Germline CDR1 and CDR2: MNHNS and SASEGT. The CDR3 DNA reads as TGTGCCAGCAGTGAACAGCCAGGGGGGGGTAATGGCTACACCTTC. Translating gives CASSEQPGGGNGYTF.

This CDR3 reads CASRKAGGGGYEQFF. CDR3 coding DNA: TGTGCCAGTAGGAAAGCGGGCGGCGGGGGTTATGAGCAGTTCTTC. The chain has TRBV19 and TRBJ2-1, with TRBD2 identical over 7 bases. The CDR3 consists of 15 residues. The V segment lost 6 bases and the J segment 8 bases; nucleotides outside the gene matches: 13. The V gene's germline CDR1 is LNHDA and CDR2 SQIVND (reference sequence).

The gene calls are TRBV10-3 and TRBJ2-7; TRBD1 agrees at 7 bases. Germline-derived CDR1 and CDR2 are ENHRY and SYGVKD. V trimming: 0 bases; J trimming: 0 bases; junction bases outside the gene matches: 2. The CDR3 is made up of 15 amino acids. Here the CDR3 reads CAISESTGASYEQYF. CDR3 DNA: TGTGCCATCAGTGAGTCTACAGGGGCCTCCTACGAGCAGTACTTC.

This clone has more than one count but fewer than ten. The DNA of the CDR3 is TGTGCCAGCAGTTTTAGCACCGGGACAGGGTCTTGGGAGACCCAGTACTTC. Protein sequence: CASSFSTGTGSWETQYF. J is TRBJ2-5 and V is TRBV28; 9 bases fit TRBD1. The junction had 13 bases not matched to a gene; V was cut back by 3 bases and J by 5 bases. The V gene's germline CDR1 is MDHEN and CDR2 SYDVKM. This CDR3 contains 17 residues.

V is TRBV27 and J is TRBJ1-1; 9 bases are a match to TRBD1. CDR3 length equals 15 residues. The germline V gene encodes CDR1 MNHEY and CDR2 SMNVEV (reference sequence). V shed 5 bases and J 0 bases; nucleotides not matched to a gene: 4. The CDR3 sequence is CASSPGTGMNTEAFF. The CDR3 DNA sequence: TGTGCCAGCAGTCCAGGGACAGGGATGAACACTGAAGCTTTCTTT.

The chain recombines TRBV10-3 with TRBJ2-7; 8 nucleotides line up with TRBD1. Germline CDR1 is ENHRY and CDR2 is SYGVKD. CDR3 length: 15 amino acids. V gave up 6 bases and J gave up 3 bases; unmatched junction bases: 10. This CDR3 reads CAISGTGTGGYEQYF. In DNA, the CDR3 is TGTGCCATCAGCGGGACCGGGACAGGCGGCTACGAGCAGTACTTC.

The chain carries TRBV7-9 and TRBJ1-5, with unresolved D. Germline V gives CDR1 SEHNR, CDR2 FQNEAQ (reference sequence). The V end lost 3 bases, the J end lost 6 bases, and 9 bases lay between the germline ends. The CDR3 spans 13 residues. The CDR3 reads CASSLDGGQPQHF. The CDR3 coding sequence is TGTGCCAGCAGCTTGGACGGTGGTCAGCCCCAGCATTTT.

The gene calls are TRBV9 and TRBJ2-6, with 7 positions matching TRBD2. The CDR3 has 18 amino acids. CDR1 and CDR2 (germline): SGDLS, YYNGEE. Trimming at V came to 0 bases and at J to 0 bases, leaving 6 bases not matched to a gene. Here the CDR3 reads CASSVGGRAYSGANVLTF. DNA of the CDR3: TGTGCCAGCAGCGTAGGGGGGAGGGCGTACTCTGGGGCCAACGTCCTGACTTTC. Looking up the rest from reference TRBV9 and TRBJ2-6 gives the full variable domain: DSGVTQTPKHLITATGQRVTLRCSPRSGDLSVYWYQQSLDQGLQFLIQYYNGEERAKGNILERFSAQQFPDLHSELNLSSLELGDSALYFCASSVGGRAYSGANVLTFGAGSRLTVL.

The J gene is TRBJ2-3, the V gene TRBV5-5; TRBD1 aligns across 7 bases. Germline-derived CDR1 and CDR2 are SGHKS and YYEKEE (reference sequence). This CDR3 contains 16 residues. V shed 4 bases, J shed 0 bases, and the junction held 8 bases outside the gene matches. CDR3 residues: CASSRSGTASTDTQYF. The DNA for the CDR3 is TGTGCCAGCAGCAGATCCGGGACAGCTAGCACAGATACGCAGTATTTT.

The chain employs TRBV7-2 and TRBJ2-5; D is perhaps TRBD1 or TRBD2 (5 bases each). V was shortened by 1 base and J by 1 base, with 10 bases between the two germline ends. This CDR3 has 15 amino acids. Looked up from germline, CDR1 is SGHTA and CDR2 is FQGNSA. In DNA, the CDR3 is TGTGCCAGCAGCTTAGGGGGACGGACCCAAGAGACCCAGTACTTC. Its protein is CASSLGGRTQETQYF. Full variable domain (outside the CDR3, taken from reference TRBV7-2 and TRBJ2-5): GAGVSQSPSNKVTEKGKDVELRCDPISGHTALYWYRQSLGQGLEFLIYFQGNSAPDKSGLPSDRFSAERTGGSVSTLTIQRTQQEDSAVYLCASSLGGRTQETQYFGPGTRLLVL.

V is TRBV11-3 and J is TRBJ2-1, with no clear D. The V gene lost 0 bases and the J gene lost 5 bases, with 8 bases spanning the gap. The CDR3 contains 14 residues. Germline lookup yields CDR1 SGHNT and CDR2 YENEEA. The CDR3 nucleotides read TGTGCCAGCAGCTTAGAGGACCCCCACAATGAGCAGTTCTTC. Amino acids: CASSLEDPHNEQFF. Complete variable domain (other parts from reference TRBV11-3 and TRBJ2-1): EAGVVQSPRYKIIEKKQPVAFWCNPISGHNTLYWYLQNLGQGPELLIRYENEEAVDDSQLPKDRFSAERLKGVDSTLKIQPAELGDSAVYLCASSLEDPHNEQFFGPGTRLTVL.

The rearrangement uses TRBV29-1 and TRBJ2-7; 9 bases map to TRBD1. CDR1 is SQVTM and CDR2 is ANQGSEA in the germline V gene. The CDR3 extends over 17 amino acids. With V trimmed by 0 bases and J by 0 bases, 9 bases remained unmatched. The CDR3 protein is CSVEDRGQTGGSYEQYF. The CDR3 bases are TGCAGCGTTGAAGATCGAGGTCAGACAGGGGGCTCCTACGAGCAGTACTTC.

V and J are TRBV5-4 and TRBJ2-7; D is possibly TRBD1 (6 bases). Between the trimmed V and J ends, which lost 3 bases and 2 bases, there was a span of 12 bases. The CDR3 has 14 residues. CDR1 and CDR2 from the germline V gene are SGHNT and YYREEE (reference sequence). CDR3: CASSSGQRAYEQYF. CDR3 DNA: TGTGCCAGCAGCTCCGGACAGCGAGCCTACGAGCAGTACTTC.

V gene TRBV4-3 combines with J gene TRBJ2-1, with D possibly being TRBD1 or TRBD2 (6 bases each). V dropped 0 bases and J dropped 5 bases, with 8 bases sitting between them. CDR1 LGHNA and CDR2 YSLEER come from the germline V gene. The CDR3 totals 14 residues. Here the CDR3 DNA reads TGCGCCAGCAGCCAAGAAGGGGGGAACAATGAGCAGTTCTTC. It specifies CASSQEGGNNEQFF.

J is TRBJ1-2 and V is TRBV30; maybe TRBD1 (6 bases). CDR3 length: 13 residues. Between the trimmed V and J ends, which lost 5 bases and 6 bases, there was a span of 16 bases. The germline V gene encodes CDR1 GTSNPN and CDR2 SVGIG (reference sequence). The CDR3 nucleotides read TGTGCCTGGGCTCCGTGGGGGGCTAATGGCTACACCTTC. This encodes CAWAPWGANGYTF. Full variable domain (outside the CDR3, taken from reference TRBV30 and TRBJ1-2): SQTIHQWPATLVQPVGSPLSLECTVEGTSNPNLYWYRQAAGRGLQLLFYSVGIGQISSEVPQNLSASRPQDRQFILSSKKLLLSDSGFYLCAWAPWGANGYTFGSGTRLTVV.

This chain links TRBV10-3 with TRBJ1-5; D is perhaps TRBD1 (6 bases). This CDR3 comprises 14 residues. Germline CDR1 is ENHRY and CDR2 is SYGVKD. Trimming cost V 6 bases and J 6 bases, with 15 bases left between them. This chain's CDR3 is CAISVGGKAQPQHF. CDR3 bases: TGTGCCATCAGCGTAGGGGGGAAGGCTCAGCCCCAGCATTTT.